This T cell receptor beta chain was obtained from a study of PD-L1 blockade in urothelial cancer. Study-level background: Male sex and bladder-origin urothelial cancer characterized about 85% of the 29 patients. Whole-study results and caveats: For durable-benefit patients, tumor-associated blood clones expanded more at 3 weeks.

Comment on this clone: Antigen specificity is unknown.

The CDR3 consists of 16 residues. Germline V gene data show CDR1 as LNHDA and CDR2 as SQIVND (reference sequence). V was pared by 6 bases and J by 4 bases, with 21 bases between. Sequencing was performed with immunoSEQ multiplex PCR; in TCRdb, only in-frame clones are kept and a portion is missing. Of 25,000 to 30,000 clones listed, approximately 79% are singletons. The chain recombines TRBV19 with TRBJ2-5; D may be TRBD2 (5 bases). The sample consisted of PBMCs, taken around atezolizumab (anti-PD-L1) treatment. The receptor's source is a man aged 50 to 59 with urothelial cancer. The CDR3 here is CASSSVGVLNAETQYF. CDR3 DNA sequence: TGTGCCAGTAGCAGTGTGGGAGTTTTGAACGCAGAGACCCAGTACTTC. Filled out from reference TRBV19 and TRBJ2-5, the complete variable domain reads DGGITQSPKYLFRKEGQNVTLSCEQNLNHDAMYWYRQDPGQGLRLIYYSQIVNDFQKGDIAEGYSVSREKKESFPLTVTSAQKNPTAFYLCASSSVGVLNAETQYFGPGTRLLVL.